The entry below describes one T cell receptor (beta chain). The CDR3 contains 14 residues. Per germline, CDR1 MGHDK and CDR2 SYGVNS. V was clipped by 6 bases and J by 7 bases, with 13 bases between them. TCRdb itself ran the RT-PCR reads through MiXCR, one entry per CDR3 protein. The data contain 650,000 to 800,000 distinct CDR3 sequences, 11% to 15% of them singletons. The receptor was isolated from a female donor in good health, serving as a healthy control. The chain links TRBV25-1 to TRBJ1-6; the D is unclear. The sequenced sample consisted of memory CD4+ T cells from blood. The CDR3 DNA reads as TGTGCCAGCAGCGCAGACTTGGGCAATTCACCCCTCCACTTT. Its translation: CASSADLGNSPLHF.